The rows below give T cell receptor beta chains drawn from one sample of a study of Ad26.COV2.S vaccination and SARS-CoV-2 variants. Some clones are missing from TCRdb's copy, which holds only in-frame ones; the method was immunoSEQ multiplex PCR. The sample lists about 280,000 clones, over 75% occurring once. Here the sequenced sample was peripheral blood, taken in a trial of Ad26.COV2.S vaccine versus placebo. These receptors all stem from a person between 18 and 65 years old who received the Ad26.COV2.S COVID-19 vaccine or a placebo. Both conserved end residues are part of each CDR3. A D gene is named only where the DNA matches it firmly. Only part of the rows carry a size: once, few, many, or a class if the clone is expanded.

CDR3 protein | CDR3 DNA | J gene | D gene | V gene | clone size
CASSLGVRGGGKETQYF | TGTGCCAGCAGCTTAGGAGTTAGGGGCGGGGGAAAAGAGACCCAGTACTTC | TRBJ2-5 | TRBD2 | TRBV7-8 | -
CASSSSGTHHYEQYF | TGTGCCAGCAGTTCCTCTGGGACTCACCACTACGAGCAGTACTTC | TRBJ2-7 | - | TRBV6-2/TRBV6-3 | -
CASSLDLEVTGRAFF | TGTGCCAGCAGCTTAGATTTGGAGGTGACAGGGAGAGCTTTCTTT | TRBJ1-1 | TRBD1 | TRBV7-9 | -
CASSHQTGESHEQYF | TGTGCCAGCAGCCACCAGACAGGGGAATCTCACGAGCAGTACTTC | TRBJ2-7 | TRBD1 | TRBV4-2 | few
CASRGTEDSPLHF | TGCGCCAGCAGAGGGACGGAGGATTCACCCCTCCACTTT | TRBJ1-6 | - | TRBV5-1 | few
CASSPHVGLRSYNEQFF | TGTGCCAGCAGCCCCCACGTAGGACTTCGCTCCTACAATGAGCAGTTCTTC | TRBJ2-1 | - | TRBV9 | -
CASSPDRLYGYTF | TGTGCCAGCAGCCCGGACAGGTTATATGGCTACACCTTC | TRBJ1-2 | TRBD1 | TRBV6-2/TRBV6-3 | -
CAISARDGTGELFF | TGTGCCATCAGTGCTAGGGATGGGACCGGGGAGCTGTTTTTT | TRBJ2-2 | - | TRBV10-3 | once
CASRTGRAEKLFF | TGTGCCAGCAGGACAGGAAGGGCTGAAAAACTGTTTTTT | TRBJ1-4 | - | TRBV2 | -
CASSGLRGSGNTIYF | TGTGCCAGCAGCGGATTGAGGGGATCTGGAAACACCATATATTTT | TRBJ1-3 | - | TRBV9 | few
CASSKEKGQRGYEKLFF | TGTGCCAGCAGCAAAGAAAAAGGACAGCGTGGTTATGAAAAACTGTTTTTT | TRBJ1-4 | - | TRBV21-1 | -
CASSSDPGTDTQYF | TGTGCCAGCAGTTCCGACCCTGGGACAGATACGCAGTATTTT | TRBJ2-3 | - | TRBV6-5 | -
CATSDLLHLRMNTEAFF | TGTGCCACCAGTGATTTGCTTCACCTCAGGATGAACACTGAAGCTTTCTTT | TRBJ1-1 | - | TRBV24-1 | -
CASSLGGIIKTGELFF | TGTGCCAGCAGTTTAGGCGGGATAATAAAAACCGGGGAGCTGTTTTTT | TRBJ2-2 | - | TRBV28 | -
CSVEDQPRAAYGYTF | TGCAGCGTTGAAGATCAGCCCAGGGCGGCCTATGGCTACACCTTC | TRBJ1-2 | - | TRBV29-1 | -
CASSQTGGVSGYTF | TGTGCCAGCAGTCAGACAGGGGGGGTAAGCGGCTACACCTTC | TRBJ1-2 | TRBD1 | TRBV27 | few
CASRGRENYGYTF | TGTGCCAGCAGAGGGCGGGAGAACTATGGCTACACCTTC | TRBJ1-2 | - | TRBV28 | -
CATSEGPSTGILSGELFF | TGTGCCACCAGTGAGGGGCCTTCGACAGGGATCCTATCAGGGGAGCTGTTTTTT | TRBJ2-2 | TRBD1 | TRBV24-1 | -
CASSRQVGDTEAFF | TGCGCCAGCAGCCGACAGGTTGGAGACACTGAAGCTTTCTTT | TRBJ1-1 | - | TRBV5-1 | few
CATSDFSGSAYEQYF | TGTGCCACCAGTGATTTTAGCGGGAGTGCCTACGAGCAGTACTTC | TRBJ2-7 | TRBD2 | TRBV24-1 | -
CASSQRGAGNTIYF | TGTGCCAGCAGCCAACGGGGAGCTGGAAACACCATATATTTT | TRBJ1-3 | - | TRBV16 | -